This TCR beta chain was documented in a study of technical replicates of blood from a few donors (dated by TCRdb to the late 2010s). The library was made by the immunoSEQ multiplex PCR assay. TCRdb limited this immuneACCESS table to in-frame rearrangements with V and J called. A share of clones is missing; checked studies link under half to unresolved V genes, and the rest is unexplained. The sample yields some 73,000 clones; around nine tenths were counted once. Of the sample, under 5.5% is held by the ten largest clones. This clone was observed a handful of times. Its antigen is still unknown. Base qualities are missing; no much larger clone stands one base away. Reading from cysteine to phenylalanine, the CDR3 counts 11 amino acids. Kept here is only the CDR3 DNA, which spans 33 bases and is read in frame from base 1. The germline V gene yields MNHNS for CDR1 and SASEGT for CDR2. V and J are truncated by 9 bases and 0 bases respectively, leaving an intervening sequence of 5 bases.

The sequence was obtained from a human donor in good health. Some clones in this sample may be carry-over from other donors' samples. The sequenced sample consisted of PBMCs. The V gene is TRBV6-1 and the J gene is TRBJ1-1, with no reliable assignment of the D segment. The CDR3 has the sequence CASILNTEAFF. DNA sequence: TGTGCCAGTATTTTGAACACTGAAGCTTTCTTT.